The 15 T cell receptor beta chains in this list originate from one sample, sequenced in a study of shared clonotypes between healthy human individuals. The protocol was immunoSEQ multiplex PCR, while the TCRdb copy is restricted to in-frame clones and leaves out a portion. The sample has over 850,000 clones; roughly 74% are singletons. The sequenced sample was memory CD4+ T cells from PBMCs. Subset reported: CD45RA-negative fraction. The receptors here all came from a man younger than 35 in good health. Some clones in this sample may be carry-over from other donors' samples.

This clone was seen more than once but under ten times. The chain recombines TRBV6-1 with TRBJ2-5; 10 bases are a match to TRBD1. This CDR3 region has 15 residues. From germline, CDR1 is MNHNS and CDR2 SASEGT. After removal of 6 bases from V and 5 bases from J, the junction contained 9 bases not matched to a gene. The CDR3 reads CASSPGTGAGETQYF. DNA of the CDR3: TGTGCCAGCAGCCCCGGGACAGGGGCCGGGGAGACCCAGTACTTC.

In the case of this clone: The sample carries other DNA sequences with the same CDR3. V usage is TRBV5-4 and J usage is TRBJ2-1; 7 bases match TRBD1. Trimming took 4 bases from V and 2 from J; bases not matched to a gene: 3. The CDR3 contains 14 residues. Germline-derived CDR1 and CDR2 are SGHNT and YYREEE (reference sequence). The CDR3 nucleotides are TGTGCCAGCAGCGCCGGGACAGCCTACAATGAGCAGTTCTTC. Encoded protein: CASSAGTAYNEQFF.

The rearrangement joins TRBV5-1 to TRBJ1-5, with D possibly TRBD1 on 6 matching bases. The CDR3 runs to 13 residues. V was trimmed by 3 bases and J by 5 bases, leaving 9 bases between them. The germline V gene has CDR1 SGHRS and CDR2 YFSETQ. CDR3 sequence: CASSSDSHQPQHF. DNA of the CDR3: TGCGCCAGCAGCTCGGACAGTCATCAGCCCCAGCATTTT.

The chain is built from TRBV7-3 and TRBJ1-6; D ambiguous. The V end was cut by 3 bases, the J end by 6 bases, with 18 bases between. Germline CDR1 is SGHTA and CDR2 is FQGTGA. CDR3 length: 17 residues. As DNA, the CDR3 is TGTGCCAGCAGCTTCGGCCACGGTGGACGGATTAATTCACCCCTCCACTTT. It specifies CASSFGHGGRINSPLHF.

The CDR3 DNA sequence: TGTGCCAGCAGCTCGGGACTTTTATACAATGAGCAGTTCTTC. Protein product: CASSSGLLYNEQFF. The chain recombines TRBV7-3 with TRBJ2-1; possibly TRBD2 for D (6 bases). Per the germline V gene, CDR1 is SGHTA and CDR2 is FQGTGA. The CDR3 spans 14 residues. Trimming removed 4 bases at V and 4 bases at J, with 11 bases between.

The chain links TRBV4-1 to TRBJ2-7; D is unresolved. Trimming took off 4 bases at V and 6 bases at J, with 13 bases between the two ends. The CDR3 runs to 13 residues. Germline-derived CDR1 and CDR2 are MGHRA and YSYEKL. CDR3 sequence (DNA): TGCGCCAGCAGCCGATCGACGGATCGCGAGCAGTACTTC. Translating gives CASSRSTDREQYF.

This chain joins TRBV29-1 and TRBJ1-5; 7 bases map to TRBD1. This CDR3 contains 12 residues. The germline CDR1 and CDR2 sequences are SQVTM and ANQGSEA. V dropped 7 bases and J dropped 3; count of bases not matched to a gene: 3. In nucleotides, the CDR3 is TGCAGCGCACAGGGGTACAATCAGCCCCAGCATTTT. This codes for CSAQGYNQPQHF. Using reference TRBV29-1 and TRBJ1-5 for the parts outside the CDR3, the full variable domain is SAVISQKPSRDICQRGTSLTIQCQVDSQVTMMFWYRQQPGQSLTLIATANQGSEATYESGFVIDKFPISRPNLTFSTLTVSNMSPEDSSIYLCSAQGYNQPQHFGDGTRLSIL.

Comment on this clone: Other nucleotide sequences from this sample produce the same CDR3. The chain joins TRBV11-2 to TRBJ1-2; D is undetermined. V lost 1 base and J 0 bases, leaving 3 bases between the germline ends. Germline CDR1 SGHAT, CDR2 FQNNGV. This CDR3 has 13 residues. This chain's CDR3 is CASSLAANYGYTF. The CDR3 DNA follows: TGTGCCAGCAGCTTAGCGGCTAACTATGGCTACACCTTC.

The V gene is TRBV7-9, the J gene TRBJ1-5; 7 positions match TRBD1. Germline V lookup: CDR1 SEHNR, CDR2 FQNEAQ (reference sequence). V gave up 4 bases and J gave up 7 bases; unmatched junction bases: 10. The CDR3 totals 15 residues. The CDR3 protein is CASSSTTGSGQPQHF. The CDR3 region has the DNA TGTGCCAGCAGCTCCACGACAGGGAGCGGACAGCCCCAGCATTTT.

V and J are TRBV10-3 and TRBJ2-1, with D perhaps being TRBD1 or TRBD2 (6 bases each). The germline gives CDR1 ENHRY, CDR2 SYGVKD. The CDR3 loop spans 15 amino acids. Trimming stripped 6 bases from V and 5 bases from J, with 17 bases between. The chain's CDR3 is CAISWDLGQNNEQFF. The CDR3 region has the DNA TGTGCCATCAGCTGGGACTTAGGACAGAACAATGAGCAGTTCTTC.

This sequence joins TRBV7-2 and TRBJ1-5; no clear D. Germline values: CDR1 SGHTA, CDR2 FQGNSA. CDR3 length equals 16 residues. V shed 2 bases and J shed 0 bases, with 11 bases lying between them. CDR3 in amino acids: CASSLQAFLSNQPQHF. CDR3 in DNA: TGTGCCAGCAGCTTACAAGCCTTCCTTAGCAATCAGCCCCAGCATTTT.

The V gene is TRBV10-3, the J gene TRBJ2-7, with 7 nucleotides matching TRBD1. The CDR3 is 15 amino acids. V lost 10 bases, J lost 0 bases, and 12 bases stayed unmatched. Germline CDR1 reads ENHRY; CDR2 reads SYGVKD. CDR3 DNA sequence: TGTGCCACAACAGGGGTCGGACAAGGCTCCTACGAGCAGTACTTC. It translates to CATTGVGQGSYEQYF.

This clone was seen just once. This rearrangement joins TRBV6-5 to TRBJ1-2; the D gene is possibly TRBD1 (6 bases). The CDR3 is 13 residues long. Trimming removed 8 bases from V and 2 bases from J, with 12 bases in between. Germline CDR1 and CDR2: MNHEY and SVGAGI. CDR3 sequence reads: CASVRGLNYGYTF. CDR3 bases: TGTGCCAGCGTTAGGGGGTTGAACTATGGCTACACCTTC.

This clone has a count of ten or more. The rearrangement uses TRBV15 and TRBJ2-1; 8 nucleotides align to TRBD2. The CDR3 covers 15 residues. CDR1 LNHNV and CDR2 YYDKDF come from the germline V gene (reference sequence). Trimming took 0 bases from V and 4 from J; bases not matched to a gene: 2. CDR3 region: CATSRDGRGYNEQFF. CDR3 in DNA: TGTGCCACCAGCAGAGACGGGAGGGGGTACAATGAGCAGTTCTTC.

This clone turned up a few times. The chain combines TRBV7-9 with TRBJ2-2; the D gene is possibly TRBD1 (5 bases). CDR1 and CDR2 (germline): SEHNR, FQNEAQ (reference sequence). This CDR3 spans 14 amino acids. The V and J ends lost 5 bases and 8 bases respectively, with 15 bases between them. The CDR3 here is CASSIRPGIGELFF. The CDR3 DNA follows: TGTGCCAGCAGCATAAGACCAGGGATTGGGGAGCTGTTTTTT.